The entry below describes one TCR beta chain. Its specificity is not known. This record belongs to a study of T cells in Graves' hyperthyroidism and ophthalmopathy. General study findings and limits: The blood repertoire included most of the expanded thyroid clonotypes above 0.001. Ophthalmopathy and stable hyperthyroidism were separated by a 13 V-J model.

The CDR3 spans 14 residues. Germline CDR1 reads LNHDA; CDR2 reads SQIVND (reference sequence). V lost 4 bases and J lost 7, with 14 bases in between. Regions amplified from RNA transcripts were the TCR beta CDR3 regions. Primed by the HTBI set, a first-round RT-PCR was run on the TCR CDR3. TCRdb re-derived calls from the multiplex PCR reads in MiXCR, one entry per CDR3 protein. Of under 250,000 distinct CDR3 sequences in the sample, roughly 18% were seen once. This clonotype was obtained from a man aged 50 or older with Graves' hyperthyroidism. Sequenced material: blood. The chain joins TRBV19 to TRBJ2-1, with D possibly matching TRBD2 (6 bases). The CDR3 here is CASSNPGDRNEQFF. The CDR3 bases are TGTGCCAGTAGTAATCCGGGAGATAGAAATGAGCAGTTCTTC.